One sample yielded the 8 T cell receptor beta chains listed below, sequenced in a study of blood T cells in healthy people across ages. Sample-barcoded 5' priming and a J-beta primer mix drove a second PCR of roughly 7 to 11 cycles. TCRdb re-analysed the 5' RACE reads in MiXCR, keeping a single row per CDR3 protein. The data contain about 830,000 distinct CDR3 sequences, 55% to 70% of them singletons. The sample was blood. The source of these receptors is a man aged 30 to 45 in good health.

This clonotype appeared a few times. The chain combines TRBV12-3 or TRBV12-4 with TRBJ2-5, with TRBD1 as a possible D gene (6 bases). CDR3 size: 14 residues. Trimming left V 5 bases short and J 1 base short, with 11 bases between. The CDR3 bases are TGTGCCAGCAGTACTACAGGGATCCAAGAGACCCAGTACTTC. It yields the protein CASSTTGIQETQYF.

The chain employs TRBV21-1 and TRBJ1-2; the table gives TRBD1 as D, unverified against the DNA. TRBV21-1 constitutes a pseudogene. The CDR3 sequence is 13 residues long. The CDR3 nucleotides are TGTGCCAGGTCAGGGGGCGGGAACTATGGCTACACCTTC. It codes for CARSGGGNYGYTF.

The table lists this clonotype with a few counts. The rearrangement links TRBV29-1 to TRBJ1-2; TRBD1 matches 7 bases. Germline CDR1 is SQVTM and CDR2 is ANQGSEA. The CDR3 has 13 amino acids. V lost 5 bases and J lost 8; bases outside the gene matches: 11. The CDR3 region has the DNA TGCAGCGTTCCTGAAGAGGGGGCGTGGGGCTACACCTTC. Translating it yields CSVPEEGAWGYTF.

CDR3 in amino acids: CASSLNLHQGAHDYGYTF. CDR3 DNA: TGCGCCAGCAGCTTGAATCTTCACCAAGGGGCCCATGACTATGGCTACACCTTC. V gene TRBV5-1 combines with J gene TRBJ1-2, with a tentative D call TRBD1 (5 bases). From germline, CDR1 is SGHRS and CDR2 YFSETQ. V lost 1 base and J 3 bases, leaving 22 bases between the germline ends. CDR3 length equals 18 residues.

The chain carries TRBV7-6 and TRBJ2-1; tentatively, D is TRBD1 or TRBD2 (6 bases each). Germline loops: CDR1 SGHVS, CDR2 FNYEAQ. Trimming removed 6 bases from V and 2 bases from J, with 14 bases in between. This CDR3 contains 15 residues. DNA for the CDR3: TGTGCCAGCAGTCTACAAGGGGGGCCCTACAATGAGCAGTTCTTC. Protein product: CASSLQGGPYNEQFF.

This clonotype was picked up a small number of times. The chain links TRBV7-9 to TRBJ2-7; D is unclear. Trimming took 5 bases from V and 6 from J, leaving 14 bases between them. Germline-derived CDR1 and CDR2 are SEHNR and FQNEAQ (reference sequence). CDR3 size: 13 residues. This chain's CDR3 is CASSPESVSEQYF. The DNA for the CDR3 is TGTGCCAGCAGCCCGGAGTCAGTGAGCGAGCAGTACTTC.

The genes are TRBV7-9 and TRBJ2-2, with unresolved D. The CDR3 runs 14 residues. V lost 1 base and J lost 4, with 7 bases in between. Germline V CDR1 and CDR2: SEHNR, FQNEAQ (reference sequence). The CDR3 DNA follows: TGTGCCAGCAGCTTAGACTTCCGCACCGGGGAGCTGTTTTTT. It specifies CASSLDFRTGELFF. Filled out from reference TRBV7-9 and TRBJ2-2, the complete variable domain reads DTGVSQNPRHKITKRGQNVTFRCDPISEHNRLYWYRQTLGQGPEFLTYFQNEAQLEKSRLLSDRFSAERPKGSFSTLEIQRTEQGDSAMYLCASSLDFRTGELFFGEGSRLTVL.

This clonotype was detected once. This rearrangement joins TRBV20-1 to TRBJ2-7; D remains unclear. CDR1 and CDR2 (germline): DFQATT, SNEGSKA (reference sequence). The CDR3 runs to 15 residues. V lost 8 bases and J 0 bases, leaving 20 bases between the germline ends. CDR3 nucleotides: TGCAGTCCTACTCCCTTGGCACCCGACTCCTACGAGCAGTACTTC. Residues: CSPTPLAPDSYEQYF.